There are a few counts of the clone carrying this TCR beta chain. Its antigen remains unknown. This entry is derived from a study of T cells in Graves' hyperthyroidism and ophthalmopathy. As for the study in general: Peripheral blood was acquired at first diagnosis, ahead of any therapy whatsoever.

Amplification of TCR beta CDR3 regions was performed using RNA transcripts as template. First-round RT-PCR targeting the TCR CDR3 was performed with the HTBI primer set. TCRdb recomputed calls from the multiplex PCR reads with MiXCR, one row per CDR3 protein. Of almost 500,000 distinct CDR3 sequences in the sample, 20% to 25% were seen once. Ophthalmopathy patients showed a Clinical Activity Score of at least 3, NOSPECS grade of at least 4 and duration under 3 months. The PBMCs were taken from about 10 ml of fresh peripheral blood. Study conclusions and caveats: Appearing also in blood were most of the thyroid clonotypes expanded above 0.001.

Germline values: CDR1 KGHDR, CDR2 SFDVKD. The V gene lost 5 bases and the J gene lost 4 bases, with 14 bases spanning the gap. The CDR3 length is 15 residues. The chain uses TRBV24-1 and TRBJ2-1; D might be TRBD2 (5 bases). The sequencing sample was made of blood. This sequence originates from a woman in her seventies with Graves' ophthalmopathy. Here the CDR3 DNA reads TGTGCCACCAGTGGGACTTCCGCCCTGTACAATGAGCAGTTCTTC. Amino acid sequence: CATSGTSALYNEQFF.